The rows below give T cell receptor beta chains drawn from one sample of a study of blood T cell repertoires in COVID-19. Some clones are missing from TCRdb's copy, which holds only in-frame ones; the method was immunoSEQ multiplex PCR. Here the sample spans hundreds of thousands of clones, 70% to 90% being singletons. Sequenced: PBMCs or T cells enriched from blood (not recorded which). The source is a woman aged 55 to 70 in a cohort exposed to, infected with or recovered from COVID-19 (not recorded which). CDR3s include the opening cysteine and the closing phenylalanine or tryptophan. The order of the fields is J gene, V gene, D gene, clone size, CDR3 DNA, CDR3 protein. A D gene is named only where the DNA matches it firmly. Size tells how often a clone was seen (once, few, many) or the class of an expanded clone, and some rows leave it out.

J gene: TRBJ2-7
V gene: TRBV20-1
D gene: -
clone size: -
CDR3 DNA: TGCAGTGCTAGTACCGCAGGGCTCTACGAGCAGTACTTC
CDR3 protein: CSASTAGLYEQYF

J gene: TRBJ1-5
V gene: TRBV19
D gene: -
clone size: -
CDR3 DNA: TGTGCCAGTAGTATATGGCGGGCCAATCAGCCCCAGCATTTT
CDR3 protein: CASSIWRANQPQHF

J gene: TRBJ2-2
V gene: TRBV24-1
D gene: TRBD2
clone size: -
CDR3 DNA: TGTGCCACCAGTGATTTGGGGACTAGCTCCGGGGAGCTGTTTTTT
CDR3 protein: CATSDLGTSSGELFF

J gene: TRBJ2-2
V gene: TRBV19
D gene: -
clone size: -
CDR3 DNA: TGTGCCAGCTGCCGTGGGGACTTGAACACCGGGGAGCTGTTTTTT
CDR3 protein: CASCRGDLNTGELFF

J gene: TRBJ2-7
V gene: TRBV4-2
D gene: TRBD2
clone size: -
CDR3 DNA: TGTGCCAGCAGCCAAGATCCTCCTAGCGGACCCTACGAGCAGTACTTC
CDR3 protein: CASSQDPPSGPYEQYF

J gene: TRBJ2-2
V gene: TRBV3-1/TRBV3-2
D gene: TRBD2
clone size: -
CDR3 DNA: TGTGCCAGCAGCCAAGGCATCGGGACTAGCGGGAATCTCGGGGAGCTGTTTTTT
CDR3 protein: CASSQGIGTSGNLGELFF

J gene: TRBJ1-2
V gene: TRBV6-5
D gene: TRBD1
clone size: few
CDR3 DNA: TGTGCCAGCAGGACAGGGGCCGCGAACTATGGCTACACCTTC
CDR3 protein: CASRTGAANYGYTF

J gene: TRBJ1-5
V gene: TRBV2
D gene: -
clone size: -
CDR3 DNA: TGTGCCAGCAGTGACGGGGGAAGCAATCAGCCCCAGCATTTT
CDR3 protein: CASSDGGSNQPQHF

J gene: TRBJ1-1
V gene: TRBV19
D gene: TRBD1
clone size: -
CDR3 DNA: TGTGCCAGTAGTACAGGGGGCAACGGCGGCACTGAAGCTTTCTTT
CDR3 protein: CASSTGGNGGTEAFF

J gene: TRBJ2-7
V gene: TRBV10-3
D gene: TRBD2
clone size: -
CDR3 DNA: TGTGCCATCGCCCAGGGGACTAGCGGGATAGAGCAGTACTTC
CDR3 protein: CAIAQGTSGIEQYF

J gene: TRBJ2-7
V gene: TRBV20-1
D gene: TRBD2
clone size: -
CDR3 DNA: TGCAGTGCTAAACTAGCGCAAGAGCAGTACTTC
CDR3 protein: CSAKLAQEQYF

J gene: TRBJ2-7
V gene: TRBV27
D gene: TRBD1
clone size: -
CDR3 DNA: TGTGCCAGCAGTTTATCAGGCAGGGGGCCCTACGAGCAGTACTTC
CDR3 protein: CASSLSGRGPYEQYF

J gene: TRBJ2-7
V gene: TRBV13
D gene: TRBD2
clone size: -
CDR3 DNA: TGTGCCAGCAGCTTAGGAGGACTAGCGGGAAGCTACGAGCAGTACTTC
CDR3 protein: CASSLGGLAGSYEQYF

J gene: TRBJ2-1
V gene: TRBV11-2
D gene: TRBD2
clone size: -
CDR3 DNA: TGTGCCAGCAGCTCCGCCTCGGCTAGCGGGAGGTACAATGAGCAGTTCTTC
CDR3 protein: CASSSASASGRYNEQFF

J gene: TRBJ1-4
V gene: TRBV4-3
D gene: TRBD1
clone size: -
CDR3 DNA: TGCGCCAGCAGTCCGAGTTCAGGGGGGAATGAAAAACTGTTTTTT
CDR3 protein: CASSPSSGGNEKLFF

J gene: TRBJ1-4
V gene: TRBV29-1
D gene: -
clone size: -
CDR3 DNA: TGCAGCGTTGAAGTGCCAGGGCACAATGAAAAACTGTTTTTT
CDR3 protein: CSVEVPGHNEKLFF

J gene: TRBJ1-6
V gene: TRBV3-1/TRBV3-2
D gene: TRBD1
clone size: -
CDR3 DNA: TGTGCCAGCAGCGACAGGGGAGCCGGTGGGGCCCTCCACTTT
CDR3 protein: CASSDRGAGGALHF